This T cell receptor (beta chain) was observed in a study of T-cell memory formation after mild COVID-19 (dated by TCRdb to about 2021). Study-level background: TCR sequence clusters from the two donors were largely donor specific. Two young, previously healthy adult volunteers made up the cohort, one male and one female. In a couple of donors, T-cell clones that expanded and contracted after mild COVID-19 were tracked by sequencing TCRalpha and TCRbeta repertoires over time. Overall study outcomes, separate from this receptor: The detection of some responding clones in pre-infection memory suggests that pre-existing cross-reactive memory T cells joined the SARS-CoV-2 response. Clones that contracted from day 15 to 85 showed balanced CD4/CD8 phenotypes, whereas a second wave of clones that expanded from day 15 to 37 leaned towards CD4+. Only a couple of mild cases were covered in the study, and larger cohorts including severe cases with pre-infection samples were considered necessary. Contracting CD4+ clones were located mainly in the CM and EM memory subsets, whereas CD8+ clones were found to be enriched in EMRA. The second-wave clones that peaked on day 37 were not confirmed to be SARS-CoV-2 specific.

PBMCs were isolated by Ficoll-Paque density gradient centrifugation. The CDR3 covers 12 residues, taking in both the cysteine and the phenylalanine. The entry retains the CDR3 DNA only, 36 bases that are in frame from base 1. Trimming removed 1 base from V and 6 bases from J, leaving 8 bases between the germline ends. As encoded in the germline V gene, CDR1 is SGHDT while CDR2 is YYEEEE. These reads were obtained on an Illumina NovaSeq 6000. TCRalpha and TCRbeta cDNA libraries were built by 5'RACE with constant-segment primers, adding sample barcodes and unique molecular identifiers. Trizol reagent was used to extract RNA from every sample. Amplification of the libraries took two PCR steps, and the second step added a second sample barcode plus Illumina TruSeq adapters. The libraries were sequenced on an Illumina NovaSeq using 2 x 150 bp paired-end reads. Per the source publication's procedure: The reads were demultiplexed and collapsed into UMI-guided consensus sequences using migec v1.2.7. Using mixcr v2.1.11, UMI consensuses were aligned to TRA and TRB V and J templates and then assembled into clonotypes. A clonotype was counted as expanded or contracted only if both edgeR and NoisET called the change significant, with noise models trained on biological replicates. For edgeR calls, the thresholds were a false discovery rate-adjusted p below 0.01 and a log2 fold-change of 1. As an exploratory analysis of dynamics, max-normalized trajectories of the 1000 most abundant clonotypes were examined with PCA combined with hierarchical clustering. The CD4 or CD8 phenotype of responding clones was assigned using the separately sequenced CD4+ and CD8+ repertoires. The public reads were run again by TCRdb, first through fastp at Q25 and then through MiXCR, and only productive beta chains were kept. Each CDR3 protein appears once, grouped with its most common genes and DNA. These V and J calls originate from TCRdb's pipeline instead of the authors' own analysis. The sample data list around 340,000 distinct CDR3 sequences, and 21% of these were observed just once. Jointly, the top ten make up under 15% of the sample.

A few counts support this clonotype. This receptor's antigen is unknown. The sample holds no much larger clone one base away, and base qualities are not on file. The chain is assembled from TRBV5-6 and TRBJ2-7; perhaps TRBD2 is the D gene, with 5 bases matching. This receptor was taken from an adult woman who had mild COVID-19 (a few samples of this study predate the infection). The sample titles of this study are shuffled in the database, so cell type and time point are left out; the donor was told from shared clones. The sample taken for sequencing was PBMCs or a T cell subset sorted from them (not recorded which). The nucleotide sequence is TGTGCCAGCAGCTTGTTTGGAGGCGAGCAGTACTTC. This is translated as CASSLFGGEQYF.